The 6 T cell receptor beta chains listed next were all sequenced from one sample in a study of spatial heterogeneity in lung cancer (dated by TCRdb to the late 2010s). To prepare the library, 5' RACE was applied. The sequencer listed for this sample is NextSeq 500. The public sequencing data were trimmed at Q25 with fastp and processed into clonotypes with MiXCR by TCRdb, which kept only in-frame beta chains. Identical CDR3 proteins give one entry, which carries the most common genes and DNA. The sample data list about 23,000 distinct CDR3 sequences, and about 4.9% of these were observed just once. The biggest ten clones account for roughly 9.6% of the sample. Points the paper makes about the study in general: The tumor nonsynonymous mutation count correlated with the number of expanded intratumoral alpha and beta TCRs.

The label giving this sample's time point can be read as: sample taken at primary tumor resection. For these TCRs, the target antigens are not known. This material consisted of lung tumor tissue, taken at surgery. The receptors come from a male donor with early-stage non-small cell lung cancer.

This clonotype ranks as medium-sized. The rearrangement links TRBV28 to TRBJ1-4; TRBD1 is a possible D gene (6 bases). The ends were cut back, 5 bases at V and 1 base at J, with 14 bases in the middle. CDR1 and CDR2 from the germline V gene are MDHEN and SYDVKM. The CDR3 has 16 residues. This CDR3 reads CASSEQGLGTNEKLFF. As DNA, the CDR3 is TGTGCCAGCAGTGAGCAGGGGTTGGGAACTAATGAAAAACTGTTTTTT.

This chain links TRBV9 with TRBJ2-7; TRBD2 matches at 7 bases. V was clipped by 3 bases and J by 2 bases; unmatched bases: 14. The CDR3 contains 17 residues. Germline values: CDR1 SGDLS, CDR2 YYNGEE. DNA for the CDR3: TGTGCCAGCAGCGCGGGAGACAGCCTAGCGGCTCCCTACGAGCAGTACTTC. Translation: CASSAGDSLAAPYEQYF.

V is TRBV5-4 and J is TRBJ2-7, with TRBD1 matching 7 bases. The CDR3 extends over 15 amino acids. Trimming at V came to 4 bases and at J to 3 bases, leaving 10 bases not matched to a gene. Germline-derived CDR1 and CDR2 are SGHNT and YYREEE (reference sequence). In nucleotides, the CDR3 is TGTGCCAGCAGCCCCCAGGACAGGATCTACTACGAGCAGTACTTC. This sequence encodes CASSPQDRIYYEQYF.

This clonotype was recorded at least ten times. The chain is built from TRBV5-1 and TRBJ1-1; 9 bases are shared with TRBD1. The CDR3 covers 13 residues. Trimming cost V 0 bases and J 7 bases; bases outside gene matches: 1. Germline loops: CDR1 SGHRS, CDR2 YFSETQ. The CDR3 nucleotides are TGCGCCAGCAGCTTGGGGGACAGGGATGAAGCTTTCTTT. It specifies CASSLGDRDEAFF.

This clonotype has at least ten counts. CDR3 sequence reads: CSARDSDFYNEQFF. CDR3 nucleotide sequence: TGCAGTGCTAGAGATTCGGACTTTTACAATGAGCAGTTCTTC. The chain carries TRBV20-1 and TRBJ2-1; D is possibly TRBD2 (5 bases). The V gene lost 0 bases and the J gene lost 4 bases, with 10 bases spanning the gap. Germline CDR1 DFQATT, CDR2 SNEGSKA (reference sequence). The CDR3 has 14 residues.

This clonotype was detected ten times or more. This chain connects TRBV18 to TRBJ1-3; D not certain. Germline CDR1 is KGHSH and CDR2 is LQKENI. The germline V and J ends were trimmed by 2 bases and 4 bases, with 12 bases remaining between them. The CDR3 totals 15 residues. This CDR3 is CASSPSTGFGNTIYF. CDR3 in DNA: TGTGCCAGCTCACCATCCACGGGGTTCGGAAACACCATATATTTT.